What follows is one T cell receptor beta chain and its context. Its target is unknown. This record comes from a study of cytomegalovirus exposure and HLA in healthy donors. Study-level findings and limits: Some TCR beta chains (over 150 of them) were listed as cytomegalovirus-associated. In most subjects, TCR beta sequences reportedly gave accurate predictions of HLA-A and HLA-B alleles.

The PCR employed 60 Vbeta primers together with 13 Jbeta primers. TCRdb's table, derived via immunoSEQ multiplex PCR, lists solely in-frame clones and lacks some. The table has around 130,000 clones, over 70% seen once. The donors, nominally healthy at sampling, likely had unrecorded immune exposures. The CDR3 totals 15 residues. Deletions cut 5 bases from V and 1 base from J, with 14 bases between. The germline CDR1 and CDR2 sequences are SGHAT and FQNNGV. This chain connects TRBV11-2 to TRBJ2-5, with D possibly matching TRBD1 (7 bases). Sequencing was performed on PBMCs. The sequence derives from a woman aged 35 to 49 in good health and CMV-seropositive. The CDR3 region is CASSPRGETQETQYF. CDR3 coding DNA: TGTGCCAGCAGCCCCAGGGGGGAGACCCAAGAGACCCAGTACTTC.